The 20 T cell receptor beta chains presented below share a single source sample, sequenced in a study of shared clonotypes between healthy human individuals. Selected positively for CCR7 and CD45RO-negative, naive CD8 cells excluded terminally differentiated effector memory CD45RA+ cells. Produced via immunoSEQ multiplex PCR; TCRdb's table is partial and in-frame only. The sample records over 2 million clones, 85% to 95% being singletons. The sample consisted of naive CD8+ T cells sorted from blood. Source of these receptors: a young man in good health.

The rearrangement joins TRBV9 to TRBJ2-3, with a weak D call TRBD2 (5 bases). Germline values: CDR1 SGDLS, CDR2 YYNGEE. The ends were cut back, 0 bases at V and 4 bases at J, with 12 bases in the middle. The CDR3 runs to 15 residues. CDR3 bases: TGTGCCAGCAGCGTAGGGGGAGATGGGGCAGATACGCAGTATTTT. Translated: CASSVGGDGADTQYF.

In nucleotides, the CDR3 is TGTGCCAGCAGTTTTTACAGGGAAGGGACAGATACGCAGTATTTT. Protein product: CASSFYREGTDTQYF. The rearrangement uses TRBV27 and TRBJ2-3; TRBD1 is a possible D gene (6 bases). This CDR3 spans 15 amino acids. V shed 3 bases and J shed 3 bases, with 13 bases lying between them. The germline V gene encodes CDR1 MNHEY and CDR2 SMNVEV (reference sequence).

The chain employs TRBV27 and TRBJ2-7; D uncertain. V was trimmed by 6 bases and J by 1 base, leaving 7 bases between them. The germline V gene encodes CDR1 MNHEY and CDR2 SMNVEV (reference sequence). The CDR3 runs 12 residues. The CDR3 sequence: CASRAESYEQYF. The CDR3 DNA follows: TGTGCCAGCAGGGCCGAATCCTACGAGCAGTACTTC.

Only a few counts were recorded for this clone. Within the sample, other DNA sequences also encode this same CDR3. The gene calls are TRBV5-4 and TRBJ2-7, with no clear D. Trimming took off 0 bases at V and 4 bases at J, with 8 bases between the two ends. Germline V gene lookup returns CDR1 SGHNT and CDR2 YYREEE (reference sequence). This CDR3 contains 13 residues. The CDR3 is CASSLAPEYEQYF. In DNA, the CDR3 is TGTGCCAGCAGCTTGGCCCCTGAATACGAGCAGTACTTC.

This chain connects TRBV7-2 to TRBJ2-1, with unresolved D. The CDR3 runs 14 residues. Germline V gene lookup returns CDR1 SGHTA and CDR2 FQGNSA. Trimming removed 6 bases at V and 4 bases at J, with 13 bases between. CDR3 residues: CASSSGWSYNEQFF. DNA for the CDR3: TGTGCCAGCAGTTCGGGCTGGTCATACAATGAGCAGTTCTTC.

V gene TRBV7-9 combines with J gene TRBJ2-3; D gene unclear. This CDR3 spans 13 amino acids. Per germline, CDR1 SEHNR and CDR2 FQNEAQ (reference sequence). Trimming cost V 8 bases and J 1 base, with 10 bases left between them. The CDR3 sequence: CASAPVGTDTQYF. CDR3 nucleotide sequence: TGTGCCAGCGCCCCCGTGGGCACAGATACGCAGTATTTT. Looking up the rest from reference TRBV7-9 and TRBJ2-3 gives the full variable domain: DTGVSQNPRHKITKRGQNVTFRCDPISEHNRLYWYRQTLGQGPEFLTYFQNEAQLEKSRLLSDRFSAERPKGSFSTLEIQRTEQGDSAMYLCASAPVGTDTQYFGPGTRLTVL.

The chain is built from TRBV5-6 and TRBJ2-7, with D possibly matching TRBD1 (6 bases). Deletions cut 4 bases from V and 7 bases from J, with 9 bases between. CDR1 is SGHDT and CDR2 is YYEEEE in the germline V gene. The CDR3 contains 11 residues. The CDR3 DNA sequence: TGTGCCAGCAGCAGGGACAAGGAGCAGTACTTC. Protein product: CASSRDKEQYF.

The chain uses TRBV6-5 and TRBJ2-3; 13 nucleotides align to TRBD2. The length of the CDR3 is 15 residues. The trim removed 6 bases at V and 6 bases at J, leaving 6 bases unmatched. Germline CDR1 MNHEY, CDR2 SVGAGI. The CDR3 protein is CASRTGTSGADTQYF. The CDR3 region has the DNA TGTGCCAGCAGAACCGGGACTAGCGGGGCTGATACGCAGTATTTT.

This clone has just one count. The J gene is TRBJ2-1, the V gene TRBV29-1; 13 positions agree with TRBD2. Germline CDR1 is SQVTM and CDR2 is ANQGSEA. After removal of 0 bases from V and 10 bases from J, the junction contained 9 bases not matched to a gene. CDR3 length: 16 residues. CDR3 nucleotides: TGCAGCGTTGAAGAACCGGGACTAGCGGGGTTTGGGGAGCAGTTCTTC. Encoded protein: CSVEEPGLAGFGEQFF.

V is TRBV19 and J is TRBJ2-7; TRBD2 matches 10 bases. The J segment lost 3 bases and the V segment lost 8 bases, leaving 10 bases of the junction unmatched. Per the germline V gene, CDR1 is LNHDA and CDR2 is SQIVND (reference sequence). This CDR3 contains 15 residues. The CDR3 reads CASAEGLAAFYEQYF. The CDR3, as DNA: TGTGCCAGTGCCGAAGGACTAGCGGCATTCTACGAGCAGTACTTC.

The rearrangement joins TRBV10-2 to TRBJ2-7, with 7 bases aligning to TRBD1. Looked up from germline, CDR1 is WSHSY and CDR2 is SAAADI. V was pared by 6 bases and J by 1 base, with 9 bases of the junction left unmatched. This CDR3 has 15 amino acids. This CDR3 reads CASSLRQGPSYEQYF. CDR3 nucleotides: TGCGCCAGCAGCCTGAGACAGGGACCTTCCTACGAGCAGTACTTC.

This CDR3 reads CASSSGTEVNGYTF. The CDR3 coding sequence is TGTGCCAGCAGTTCCGGGACAGAGGTTAATGGCTACACCTTC. The J gene is TRBJ1-2, the V gene TRBV27; 7 positions agree with TRBD1. V lost 4 bases and J lost 6; bases outside the gene matches: 8. CDR3 size: 14 residues. The germline CDR1 and CDR2 sequences are MNHEY and SMNVEV (reference sequence).

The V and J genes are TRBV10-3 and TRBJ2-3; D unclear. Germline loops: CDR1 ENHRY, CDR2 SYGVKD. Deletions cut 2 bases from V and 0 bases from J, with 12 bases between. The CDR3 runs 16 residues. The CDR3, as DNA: TGTGCCATCAGTGAGATAACAACCACTAGCACAGATACGCAGTATTTT. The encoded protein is CAISEITTTSTDTQYF.

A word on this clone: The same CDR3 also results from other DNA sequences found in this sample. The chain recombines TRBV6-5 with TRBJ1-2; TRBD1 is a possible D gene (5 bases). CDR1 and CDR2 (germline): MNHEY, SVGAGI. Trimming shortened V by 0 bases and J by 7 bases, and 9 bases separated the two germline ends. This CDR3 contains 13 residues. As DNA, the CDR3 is TGTGCCAGCAGTTACTCTGGGGGGGGTGGCTACACCTTC. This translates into CASSYSGGGGYTF.

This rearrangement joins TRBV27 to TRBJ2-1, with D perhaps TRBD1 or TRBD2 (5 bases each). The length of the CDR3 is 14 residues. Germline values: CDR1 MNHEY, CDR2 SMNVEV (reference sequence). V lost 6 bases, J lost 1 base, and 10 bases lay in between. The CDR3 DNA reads TGTGCCAGCAGGATGAGGGGATCCTACAATGAGCAGTTCTTC. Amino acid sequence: CASRMRGSYNEQFF.

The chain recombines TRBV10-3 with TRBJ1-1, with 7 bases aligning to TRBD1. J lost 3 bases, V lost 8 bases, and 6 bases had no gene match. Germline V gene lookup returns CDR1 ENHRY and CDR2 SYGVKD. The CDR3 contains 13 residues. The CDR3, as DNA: TGTGCCATCGCCGGGACAGTCGACACTGAAGCTTTCTTT. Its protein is CAIAGTVDTEAFF.

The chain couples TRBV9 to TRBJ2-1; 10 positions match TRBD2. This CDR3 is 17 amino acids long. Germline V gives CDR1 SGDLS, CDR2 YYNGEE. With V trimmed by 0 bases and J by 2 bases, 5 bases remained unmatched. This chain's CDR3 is CASSVDGSGGPYNEQFF. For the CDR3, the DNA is TGTGCCAGCAGCGTAGATGGTAGCGGGGGGCCCTACAATGAGCAGTTCTTC.

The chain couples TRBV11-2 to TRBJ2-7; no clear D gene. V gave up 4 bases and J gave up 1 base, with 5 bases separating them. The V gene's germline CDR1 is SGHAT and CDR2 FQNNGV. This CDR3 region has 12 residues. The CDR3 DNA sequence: TGTGCCAGCAGCTCCGTTTCCTACGAGCAGTACTTC. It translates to CASSSVSYEQYF.

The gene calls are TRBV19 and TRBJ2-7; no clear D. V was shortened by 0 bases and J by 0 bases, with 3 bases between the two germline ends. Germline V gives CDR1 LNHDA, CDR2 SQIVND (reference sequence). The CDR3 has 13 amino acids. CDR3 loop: CASSIDHSYEQYF. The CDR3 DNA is TGTGCCAGTAGTATAGACCACTCCTACGAGCAGTACTTC.

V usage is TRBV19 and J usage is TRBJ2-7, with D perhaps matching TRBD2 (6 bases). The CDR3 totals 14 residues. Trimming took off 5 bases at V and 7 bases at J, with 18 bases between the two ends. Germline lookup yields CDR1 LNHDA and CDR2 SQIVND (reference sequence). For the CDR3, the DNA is TGTGCCAGTAGTTTAAGTAGCGGCACCCTGGAGCAGTACTTC. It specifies CASSLSSGTLEQYF.